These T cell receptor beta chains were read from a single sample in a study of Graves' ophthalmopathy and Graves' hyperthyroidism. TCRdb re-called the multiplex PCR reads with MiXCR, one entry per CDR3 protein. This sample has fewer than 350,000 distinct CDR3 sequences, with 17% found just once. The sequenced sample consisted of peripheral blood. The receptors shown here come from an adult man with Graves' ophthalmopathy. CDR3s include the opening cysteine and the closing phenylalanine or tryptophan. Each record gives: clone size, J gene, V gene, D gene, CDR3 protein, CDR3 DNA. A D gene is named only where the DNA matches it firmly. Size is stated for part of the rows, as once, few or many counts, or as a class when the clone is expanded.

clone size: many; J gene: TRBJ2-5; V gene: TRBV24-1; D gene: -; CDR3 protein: CATSDSKTPRETQYF; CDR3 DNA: TGTGCCACCAGTGATTCCAAAACCCCCCGGGAGACCCAGTACTTC
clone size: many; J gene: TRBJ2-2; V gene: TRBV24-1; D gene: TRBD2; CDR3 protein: CATSDPPTSGRYILNTGELFF; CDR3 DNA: TGTGCCACCAGTGACCCACCGACTAGCGGGAGATATATTTTGAACACCGGGGAGCTGTTTTTT
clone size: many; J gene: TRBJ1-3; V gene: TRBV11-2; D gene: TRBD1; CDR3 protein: CASSLDSGQGTSGNTIYF; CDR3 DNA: TGTGCCAGCAGCTTAGATTCGGGACAGGGGACAAGCGGAAACACCATATATTTT
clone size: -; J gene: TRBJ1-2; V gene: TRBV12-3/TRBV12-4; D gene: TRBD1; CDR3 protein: CASRGQRDNYGYTF; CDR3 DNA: TGTGCCAGCAGGGGACAGCGAGATAACTATGGCTACACCTTC
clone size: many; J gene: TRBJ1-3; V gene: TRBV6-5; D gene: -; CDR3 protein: CASSRPQGDSGNTIYF; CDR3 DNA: TGTGCCAGCAGCCGCCCTCAGGGAGACTCTGGAAACACCATATATTTT
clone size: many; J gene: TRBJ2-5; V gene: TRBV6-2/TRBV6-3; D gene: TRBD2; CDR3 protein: CASSYSRSGVEETQYF; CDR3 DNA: TGTGCCAGCAGTTACTCGAGGAGCGGGGTTGAGGAGACCCAGTACTTC
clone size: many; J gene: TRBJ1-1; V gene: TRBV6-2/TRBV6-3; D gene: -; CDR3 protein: CASSNLKNTEAFF; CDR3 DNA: TGTGCCAGCAGTAACCTTAAGAACACTGAAGCTTTCTTT
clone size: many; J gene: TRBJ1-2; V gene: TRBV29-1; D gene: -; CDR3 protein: CSVNYSEGYTF; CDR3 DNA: TGCAGCGTCAATTATAGTGAAGGCTACACCTTC
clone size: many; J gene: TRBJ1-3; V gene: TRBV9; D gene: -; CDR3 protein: CASSVELSSGNTIYF; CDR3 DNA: TGTGCCAGCAGCGTAGAACTCTCCTCTGGAAACACCATATATTTT
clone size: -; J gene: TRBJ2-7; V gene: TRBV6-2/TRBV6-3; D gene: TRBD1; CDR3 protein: CASSYPLDRGKEQYF; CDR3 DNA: TGTGCCAGCAGTTATCCCCTCGACAGGGGGAAGGAGCAGTACTTC
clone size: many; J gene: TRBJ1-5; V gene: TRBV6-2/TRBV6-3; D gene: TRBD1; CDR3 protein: CASSYRGQGLLQPQHF; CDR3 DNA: TGTGCCAGCAGTTACAGGGGACAGGGGCTTCTTCAGCCCCAGCATTTT
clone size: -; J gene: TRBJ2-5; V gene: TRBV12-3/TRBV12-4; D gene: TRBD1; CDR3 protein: CASRPTGGIQETQYF; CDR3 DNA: TGTGCCAGCAGACCGACAGGGGGCATACAAGAGACCCAGTACTTC
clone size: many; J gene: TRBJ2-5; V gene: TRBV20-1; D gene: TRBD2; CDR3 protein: CSAIWAATIAGSSQETQYF; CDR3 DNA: TGCAGTGCTATATGGGCGGCCACTATAGCGGGATCATCCCAAGAGACCCAGTACTTC
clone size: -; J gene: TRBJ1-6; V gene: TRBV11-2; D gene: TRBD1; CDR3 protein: CASSRGTGFNSPLHF; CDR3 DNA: TGTGCCAGCAGCAGGGGGACAGGGTTTAATTCACCCCTCCACTTT
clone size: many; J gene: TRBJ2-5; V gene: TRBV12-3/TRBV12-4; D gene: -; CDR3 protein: CASSPRDGRKTQYF; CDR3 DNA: TGTGCCAGCAGTCCTAGGGACGGGAGAAAGACCCAGTACTTC
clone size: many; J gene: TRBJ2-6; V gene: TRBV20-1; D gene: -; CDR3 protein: CSARDMGDSGANVLTF; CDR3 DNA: TGCAGTGCTAGAGATATGGGGGACTCTGGGGCCAACGTCCTGACTTTC
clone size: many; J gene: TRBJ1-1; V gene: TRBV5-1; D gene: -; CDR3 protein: CANSLNTEAFF; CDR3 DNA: TGCGCCAACAGCTTGAACACTGAAGCTTTCTTT
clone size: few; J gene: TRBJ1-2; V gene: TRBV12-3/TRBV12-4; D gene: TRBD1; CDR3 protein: CASSLVPGQVPYGYTF; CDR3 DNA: TGTGCCAGCAGTTTAGTCCCCGGACAGGTGCCTTATGGCTACACCTTC
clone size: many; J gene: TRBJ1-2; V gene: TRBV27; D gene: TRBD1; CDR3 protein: CASSFGQGGIYGYTF; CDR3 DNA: TGTGCCAGCAGTTTTGGACAGGGGGGCATTTATGGCTACACCTTC
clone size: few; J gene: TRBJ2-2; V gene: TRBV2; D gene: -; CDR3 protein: CASSEGQGITGELFF; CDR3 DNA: TGTGCCAGCAGTGAAGGGCAGGGGATCACCGGGGAGCTGTTTTTT
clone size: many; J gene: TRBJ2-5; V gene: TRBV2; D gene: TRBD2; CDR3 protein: CATEPGLGGETQYF; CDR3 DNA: TGTGCCACAGAACCGGGACTAGGGGGAGAGACCCAGTACTTC
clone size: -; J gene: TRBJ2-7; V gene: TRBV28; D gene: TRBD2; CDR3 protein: CASSLWGSSGGYEQYF; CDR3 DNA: TGTGCCAGCAGTTTATGGGGGTCTAGCGGGGGTTACGAGCAGTACTTC
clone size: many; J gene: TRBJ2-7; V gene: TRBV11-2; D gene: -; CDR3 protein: CASSLAARYEQYF; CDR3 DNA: TGTGCCAGCAGCTTAGCCGCGCGCTACGAGCAGTACTTC
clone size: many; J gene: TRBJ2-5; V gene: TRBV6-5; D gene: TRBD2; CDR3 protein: CASSYNSGGAGMKTQYF; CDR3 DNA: TGTGCCAGCAGTTACAATAGCGGGGGGGCCGGGATGAAGACCCAGTACTTC
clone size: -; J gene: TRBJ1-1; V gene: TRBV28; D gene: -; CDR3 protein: CASSPLWAGNTEAFF; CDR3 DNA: TGTGCCAGCAGCCCCCTTTGGGCAGGGAACACTGAAGCTTTCTTT
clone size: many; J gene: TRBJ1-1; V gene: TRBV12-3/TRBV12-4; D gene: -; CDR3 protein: CASSLAVGGTRDTEAFF; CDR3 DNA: TGTGCCAGCAGTTTAGCAGTTGGAGGGACTAGGGACACTGAAGCTTTCTTT
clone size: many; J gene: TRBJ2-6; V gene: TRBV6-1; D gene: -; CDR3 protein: CATIQSSGANVLTF; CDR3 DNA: TGTGCCACAATACAGAGCTCTGGGGCCAACGTCCTGACTTTC
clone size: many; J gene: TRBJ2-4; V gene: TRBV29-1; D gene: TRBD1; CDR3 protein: CSVEDRGLSGTAKNIQYF; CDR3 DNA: TGCAGCGTTGAGGACAGGGGTTTATCCGGAACAGCCAAAAACATTCAGTACTTC
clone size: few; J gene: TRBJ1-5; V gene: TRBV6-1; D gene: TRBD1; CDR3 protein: CASSETGERQPQHF; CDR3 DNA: TGTGCCAGCAGTGAGACAGGGGAGAGACAGCCCCAGCATTTT
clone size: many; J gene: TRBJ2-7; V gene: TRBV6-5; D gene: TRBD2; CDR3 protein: CASSRTSIGTYEQYF; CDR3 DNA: TGTGCCAGCAGTAGGACTAGCATAGGGACCTACGAGCAGTACTTC
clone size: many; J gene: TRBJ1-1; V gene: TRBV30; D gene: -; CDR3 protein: CAWSVVTEAFF; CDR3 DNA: TGTGCCTGGAGTGTAGTAACTGAAGCTTTCTTT
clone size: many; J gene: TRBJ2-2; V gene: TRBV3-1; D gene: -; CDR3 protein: CASSQAHTGELFF; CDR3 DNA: TGTGCCAGCAGCCAAGCCCACACCGGGGAGCTGTTTTTT
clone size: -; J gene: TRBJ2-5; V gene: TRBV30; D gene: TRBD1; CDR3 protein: CAWSVPTGGFQDTQYF; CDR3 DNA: TGTGCCTGGAGTGTTCCTACAGGGGGATTCCAAGATACCCAGTACTTC
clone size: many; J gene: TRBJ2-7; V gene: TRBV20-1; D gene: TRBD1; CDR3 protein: CSARDRLQGIDEQYF; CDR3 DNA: TGCAGTGCTAGAGATCGTTTACAGGGGATCGACGAGCAGTACTTC
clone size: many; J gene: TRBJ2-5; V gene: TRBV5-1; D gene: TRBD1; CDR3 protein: CASSSQGPEETQYF; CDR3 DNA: TGCGCCAGCAGCTCACAGGGGCCCGAAGAGACCCAGTACTTC
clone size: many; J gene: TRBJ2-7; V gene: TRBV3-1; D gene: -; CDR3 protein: CASSQDLSREGVF; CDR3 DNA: TGTGCCAGCAGCCAAGATCTTTCAAGGGAAGGAGTCTTC
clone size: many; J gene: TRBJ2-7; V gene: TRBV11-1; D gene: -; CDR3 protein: CASRFGSTPENEQYF; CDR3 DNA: TGTGCCAGCAGGTTTGGTAGTACGCCCGAAAACGAGCAGTACTTC
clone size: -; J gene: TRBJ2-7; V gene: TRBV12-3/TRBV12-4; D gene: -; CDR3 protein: CASSLRNKQNEQYF; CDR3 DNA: TGTGCCAGCAGTTTACGCAACAAGCAAAACGAGCAGTACTTC
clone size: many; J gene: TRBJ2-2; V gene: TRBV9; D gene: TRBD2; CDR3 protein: CASSPFPGLANTGELFF; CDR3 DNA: TGTGCCAGCAGCCCCTTCCCGGGACTAGCGAACACCGGGGAGCTGTTTTTT
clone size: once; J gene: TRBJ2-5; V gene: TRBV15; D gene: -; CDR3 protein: CATSSPEETQYF; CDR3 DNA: TGTGCCACCAGCTCACCAGAAGAGACCCAGTACTTC
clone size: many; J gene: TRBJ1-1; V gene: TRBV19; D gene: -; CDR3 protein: CASSISLNTEAFF; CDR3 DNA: TGTGCCAGTAGTATTAGTCTGAACACTGAAGCTTTCTTT
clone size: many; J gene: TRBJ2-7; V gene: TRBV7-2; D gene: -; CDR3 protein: CASKIPEGYEQYF; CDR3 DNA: TGTGCCAGCAAGATCCCAGAAGGGTACGAGCAGTACTTC
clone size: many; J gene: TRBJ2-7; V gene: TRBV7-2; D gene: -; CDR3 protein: CASSRVARYEQYF; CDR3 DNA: TGTGCCAGCAGCCGTGTAGCCCGATACGAGCAGTACTTC
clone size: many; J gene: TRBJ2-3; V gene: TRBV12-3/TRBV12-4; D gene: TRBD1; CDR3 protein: CASSLKTGPGGSDTQYF; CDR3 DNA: TGTGCCAGCAGTTTGAAAACTGGTCCAGGGGGCTCAGATACGCAGTATTTT
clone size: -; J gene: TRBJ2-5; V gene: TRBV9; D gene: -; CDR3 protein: CASRGVEETQYF; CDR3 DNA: TGTGCCAGCAGGGGAGTAGAAGAGACCCAGTACTTC
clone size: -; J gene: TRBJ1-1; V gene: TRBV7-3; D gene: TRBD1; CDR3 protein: CASSLTGGVDEAFF; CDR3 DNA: TGTGCCAGCAGCCTTACAGGGGGGGTTGATGAAGCTTTCTTT
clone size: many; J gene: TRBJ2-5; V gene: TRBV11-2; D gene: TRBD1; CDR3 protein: CASSSTGGAAETQYF; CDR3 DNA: TGTGCCAGCAGCTCAACAGGGGGCGCGGCGGAGACCCAGTACTTC
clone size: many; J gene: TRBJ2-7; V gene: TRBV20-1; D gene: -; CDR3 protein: CSASLGPTRQYF; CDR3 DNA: TGCAGTGCTAGCCTTGGACCGACTCGGCAGTACTTC